These 2 T cell receptor beta chains share one sample of origin, sequenced in a study of blood T cell repertoires in COVID-19. Sequenced by immunoSEQ multiplex PCR; TCRdb stores in-frame clones only, minus some. The sample shows about 220,000 clones, more than 80% of them seen only once. Sequencing was performed on PBMCs or T cells enriched from blood (not recorded which). These receptors originate from a woman in her thirties or forties with acute COVID-19.

The chain recombines TRBV30 with TRBJ1-5; D is possibly TRBD1 (5 bases). V was shortened by 5 bases and J by 0 bases, with 29 bases between the two germline ends. The CDR3 has 20 amino acids. Germline V CDR1 and CDR2: GTSNPN, SVGIG (reference sequence). CDR3 bases: TGTGCCTGGGGGGATGGGGCCACAGGTGTCATGGGGTCTAGCAATCAGCCCCAGCATTTT. Protein sequence: CAWGDGATGVMGSSNQPQHF.

CDR3 loop: CASSGRRETQYF. The CDR3 coding sequence is TGTGCCAGCAGCGGGCGCCGGGAGACCCAGTACTTC. The chain joins TRBV3-1 (or the pseudogene TRBV3-2) to TRBJ2-5; D not resolved. Germline CDR1 reads LGHDT; CDR2 reads YNNKEL (reference sequence). The CDR3 loop spans 12 amino acids. Trimming shortened V by 5 bases and J by 5 bases, and 9 bases separated the two germline ends.